The 2 T cell receptor beta chains below all came from one sample that was sequenced in a study of human T cells and chemical hapten exposure. MiXCR, applied by TCRdb to the RACE reads, yields one record per CDR3 protein. The table has around 31,000 distinct CDR3 sequences, 6% to 7.5% seen once. Noted time point: healthy volunteer bleed at 2 weeks. Someone pulled total RNA out of unfractionated whole blood. Material: whole blood. These receptors all come from a human donor in good health. Some clones in this sample may be carry-over from other donors' samples.

Ten or more counts support this clonotype. The J gene is TRBJ1-1, the V gene TRBV10-3; TRBD1 might be the D (5 bases). The germline V and J ends were trimmed by 0 bases and 4 bases, with 6 bases remaining between them. The CDR3 runs 13 residues. Germline V CDR1 and CDR2: ENHRY, SYGVKD. CDR3 nucleotide sequence: TGTGCCATCAGTGAGTCTGGGGGCACTGAAGCTTTCTTT. Translation gives CAISESGGTEAFF.

There are many counts of this clonotype. Here the CDR3 reads CASSLNFVQPIYGYTF. The CDR3 DNA reads TGTGCCAGCAGTTTAAATTTCGTACAGCCCATCTATGGCTACACCTTC. The V call is TRBV28, the J call TRBJ1-2; no clear D gene. V gave up 2 bases and J gave up 4 bases, with 17 bases separating them. Looked up from germline, CDR1 is MDHEN and CDR2 is SYDVKM. The CDR3 runs 16 residues.